This T cell receptor (beta chain) was retrieved from a study of regulatory T cells in long-lasting Graves disease (dated by TCRdb to the early 2020s). Concerning the study at large: Persistent Graves' disease was defined as persistently positive TSH receptor autoantibodies together with antithyroid drug treatment for over 5 years. The study took place in China and was registered as a clinical trial. A total of around 33 samples underwent TCR sequencing, from around 13 patients with persistent Graves' disease and roughly 20 patients with newly diagnosed Graves' disease. Persistent Graves' disease patients in the clinical cohort had taken antithyroid drugs for 8 to 12 years on average. Peripheral blood TCR sequencing and RNA sequencing compared persistent Graves' disease patients with newly diagnosed Graves' disease patients.

The CDR3 spans 16 residues, from the cysteine through the phenylalanine. Solely the CDR3 DNA is kept, with 48 bases framed from the first base. As encoded in the germline V gene, CDR1 is KGHDR while CDR2 is SFDVKD. Trimming at the junction amounts to 3 bases on V and 0 bases on J, and the germline ends lie 12 bases apart. Study-level results and caveats: The study examined only peripheral blood because the primary lesion, thyroid tissue, could not be accessed. Persistent Graves' disease patients showed lower TCR Shannon entropy and fewer highly expanded clones than newly diagnosed patients, suggesting clonal expansion. Sequencing and analysis were limited to the TCR beta chain. Patients with persistent disease shared more public clonotypes (around 2,700) than newly diagnosed patients did (approximately 1,000). As a limitation, the authors acknowledged that the small sample size may reduce accuracy. Preferential use of TRBV28, TRBJ1-2 and TRBJ2-5 was observed in persistent disease, whereas TRBV20-1 and TRBJ2-1 were favored in newly diagnosed disease.

The sample's time point label is to be understood as: persistent/refractory GD, antithyroid drugs over 5 years with positive TRAb. RNA was extracted from PBMCs in TRIzol for both TCR sequencing and RNA sequencing. Graves' disease was diagnosed according to American Thyroid Association guidelines. Patients were recruited from an endocrinology department in Xi'an, China. Each patient gave 8.5 to 9.5 milliliters of peripheral blood, collected in an EDTA anticoagulant tube. PBMCs were isolated by Ficoll Paque Plus density gradient separation without further T cell sorting. RNA quality was checked with an Agilent 2100 Bioanalyzer and agarose gel, and concentration with a NanoDrop 2000. Libraries were built with multiplex PCR. The sample was run on an Illumina HiSeq 4000. iRepertoire HTBI primers and Arm-PCR amplification of CDR3 regions were used to construct TCR beta libraries. PCR products were gel purified before sequencing. The published analysis was carried out like this. A total of 62 TRBV and some 13 TRBJ segments were identified across samples and were used for gene usage analysis of CDR3 amino acid clonotypes. COPE and FqMerger were used to merge the filtered high-quality paired reads into contigs. BLAST was used to align contigs to IMGT TRBV, TRBD and TRBJ reference genes, with CDR3 defined following IMGT. Any clonotype with a frequency above 0.1% was counted as a highly expanded clone. Repertoire diversity was measured by Shannon entropy, and V-J evenness by the Gini coefficient. A clonotype was considered public if more than one individual shared it. TCRdb itself trimmed the public reads at Q25 with fastp, ran MiXCR and retained productive beta chains. Here each entry gathers all rows of one CDR3 protein and keeps the most common genes and DNA. TCRdb, not the authors, supplied the V and J calls. The sample data list fewer than 600,000 distinct CDR3 sequences, and approximately 22% of these were observed just once. The ten largest clones take up around 13% of the sample.

Comment on this clonotype: Which antigen it targets is not known. Base qualities are not at hand, and no much larger clone is one base apart.

The chain joins TRBV24-1 to TRBJ2-3; no D gene can be assigned with confidence. This TCR came from a female donor with Graves disease. The source material was peripheral blood mononuclear cells (PBMCs), sampled when the disease was refractory, from a patient treated with antithyroid drugs. The bases are TGTGCCACCAGTGATCCGGCAATTGGCAGCACAGATACGCAGTATTTT. It codes for CATSDPAIGSTDTQYF.